A single sample gave rise to the 28 T cell receptor beta chains below, sequenced in a study of technical replicates of blood from a few donors. Generated by immunoSEQ multiplex PCR, the TCRdb table keeps only in-frame clones and is missing some. The repertoire holds around 9,000 clones, with 90% to 95% as singletons. Sequenced sample: PBMCs. Source of these receptors: a human donor in good health.

The chain combines TRBV5-1 with TRBJ2-5; TRBD2 matches at 11 bases. The CDR3 totals 16 residues. J lost 1 base, V lost 2 bases, and 4 bases had no gene match. Germline-derived CDR1 and CDR2 are SGHRS and YFSETQ. The CDR3 sequence is CASSFLTSGTQETQYF. For the CDR3, the DNA is TGCGCCAGCAGCTTCTTGACTAGCGGGACCCAAGAGACCCAGTACTTC.

V gene TRBV28 combines with J gene TRBJ2-7, with 14 nucleotides matching TRBD2. The junction had 25 bases not matched to a gene; V was cut back by 10 bases and J by 2 bases. The CDR3 length is 21 residues. CDR1 and CDR2 (germline): MDHEN, SYDVKM. The CDR3 coding sequence is TGTGCCACCGTACCTAATTTCCCGGGACTAGCGGGAGTGTTTGGTACCTACGAGCAGTACTTC. The encoded protein is CATVPNFPGLAGVFGTYEQYF.

V and J are TRBV11-2 and TRBJ1-1; D unclear. The CDR3 loop spans 16 amino acids. The germline CDR1 and CDR2 sequences are SGHAT and FQNNGV. V was pared by 0 bases and J by 5 bases, with 16 bases between. The CDR3 nucleotides read TGTGCCAGCAGCTTAGAAGCCAACCCGTTTTGGACTGAAGCTTTCTTT. Its protein is CASSLEANPFWTEAFF.

V and J are TRBV27 and TRBJ1-4, with 9 bases identical to TRBD1. This CDR3 comprises 16 residues. Per germline, CDR1 MNHEY and CDR2 SMNVEV (reference sequence). V lost 6 bases, J lost 2 bases, and 7 bases stayed unmatched. CDR3 coding DNA: TGTGCCAGCAGCTCAGACAGGGGGGTGACTAATGAAAAACTGTTTTTT. Protein sequence: CASSSDRGVTNEKLFF.

This chain uses TRBV5-1 with TRBJ2-7; 8 nucleotides line up with TRBD2. The ends lost 2 bases at V and 4 bases at J; junction bases unmatched: 14. The CDR3 has 17 amino acids. Germline loops: CDR1 SGHRS, CDR2 YFSETQ. As DNA, the CDR3 is TGCGCCAGCAGCTTCCGGTCAGCGGGAGCGAAACCGTACGAGCAGTACTTC. Translating gives CASSFRSAGAKPYEQYF.

The V gene is TRBV4-2, the J gene TRBJ2-7; 12 bases are a match to TRBD2. Germline loops: CDR1 LGHNA, CDR2 YNFKEQ. This CDR3 comprises 16 residues. Germline trimming cut 2 bases from V and 3 bases from J; bases unmatched to any gene: 5. In nucleotides, the CDR3 is TGTGCCAGCAGCCAACAGACTAGCGGGGGAGACTACGAGCAGTACTTC. Translation gives CASSQQTSGGDYEQYF.

The chain links TRBV19 to TRBJ2-7; D is uncertain. Trimming removed 8 bases from V and 3 bases from J, with 20 bases in between. This CDR3 spans 15 amino acids. Germline V CDR1 and CDR2: LNHDA, SQIVND (reference sequence). CDR3 sequence reads: CASSTSATRVYEQYF. Written as DNA, the CDR3 is TGTGCCAGTTCCACCTCGGCAACTCGGGTCTACGAGCAGTACTTC.

The CDR3 spells CASSYYGGQGANIQYF. The CDR3 DNA reads TGTGCCAGCAGTTACTACGGGGGACAGGGGGCAAACATTCAGTACTTC. The genes are TRBV6-5 and TRBJ2-4; 12 bases fit TRBD1. The CDR3 consists of 16 residues. Germline V gives CDR1 MNHEY, CDR2 SVGAGI. The V and J ends lost 1 base and 6 bases, in that order; junction bases with no gene match: 4.

The V and J genes are TRBV4-2 and TRBJ2-4; 9 nucleotides line up with TRBD2. Trimming took 1 base from V and 9 from J; bases not matched to a gene: 7. The CDR3 consists of 15 residues. The V gene's germline CDR1 is LGHNA and CDR2 YNFKEQ. The CDR3 coding sequence is TGTGCCAGCAGCCAAGTGCCTAGCGGGGACGGCATTCAGTACTTC. Amino acid sequence: CASSQVPSGDGIQYF.

The chain joins TRBV7-9 to TRBJ2-1; D may be TRBD2 (6 bases). Germline CDR1 reads SEHNR; CDR2 reads FQNEAQ (reference sequence). This CDR3 is 13 amino acids long. The V end was cut by 7 bases, the J end by 14 bases, with 21 bases between. In DNA, the CDR3 is TGTGCCAGCACCCAAGGAGGGGCAGGTGGGGAGTTCTTC. Protein sequence: CASTQGGAGGEFF.

This sequence joins TRBV27 and TRBJ1-4; D uncertain. This CDR3 comprises 15 residues. Germline V gene data show CDR1 as MNHEY and CDR2 as SMNVEV (reference sequence). Trimming took off 8 bases at V and 3 bases at J, with 16 bases between the two ends. CDR3 nucleotides: TGTGCCAGCTCCCTTTCCCTCGCGGCTAATGAAAAACTGTTTTTT. Amino acid sequence: CASSLSLAANEKLFF.

This chain joins TRBV5-6 and TRBJ1-4; tentatively, D is TRBD1 (6 bases). Between the trimmed V and J ends, which lost 4 bases and 5 bases, there was a span of 9 bases. This CDR3 has 13 amino acids. The germline V gene has CDR1 SGHDT and CDR2 YYEEEE. The CDR3 region is CASSPRGNEKLFF. In nucleotides, the CDR3 is TGTGCCAGCAGCCCGAGGGGGAATGAAAAACTGTTTTTT.

The chain employs TRBV5-1 and TRBJ2-2; 7 nucleotides align to TRBD1. With V trimmed by 0 bases and J by 2 bases, 4 bases remained unmatched. CDR3 length: 16 residues. Looked up from germline, CDR1 is SGHRS and CDR2 is YFSETQ. The CDR3 here is CASSLEGALNTGELFF. The CDR3 DNA sequence: TGCGCCAGCAGCTTGGAGGGGGCGTTAAACACCGGGGAGCTGTTTTTT.

CDR3 sequence: CASSFESVNEQYF. The CDR3 DNA sequence: TGTGCCAGCAGCTTCGAGTCCGTGAACGAGCAGTACTTC. The V call is TRBV7-8, the J call TRBJ2-7; D unresolved. This CDR3 spans 13 amino acids. Germline V gives CDR1 SGHVS, CDR2 FQNEAQ. The V end lost 3 bases, the J end lost 5 bases, and 11 bases lay between the germline ends.

This chain connects TRBV5-4 to TRBJ1-1; 10 bases agree with TRBD1. V shed 3 bases, J shed 4 bases, and the junction held 3 bases outside the gene matches. The CDR3 loop spans 14 amino acids. Germline V lookup: CDR1 SGHNT, CDR2 YYREEE (reference sequence). The CDR3 region is CASSWDRGGTEAFF. As DNA, the CDR3 is TGTGCCAGCAGCTGGGACAGGGGTGGCACTGAAGCTTTCTTT.

This chain links TRBV27 with TRBJ2-2, with TRBD2 matching over 12 bases. This CDR3 is built from 17 residues. Germline assignment: CDR1 MNHEY and CDR2 SMNVEV (reference sequence). V lost 4 bases and J lost 6; bases outside the gene matches: 9. The CDR3 nucleotides are TGTGCCAGCAGTTGGGGACTAGCGGGTACGAGCGCCGGGGAGCTGTTTTTT. It encodes CASSWGLAGTSAGELFF.

The rearrangement links TRBV5-1 to TRBJ2-7, with 7 bases matching TRBD2. CDR3 length: 14 amino acids. V gave up 4 bases and J gave up 4 bases; unmatched junction bases: 8. Germline V CDR1 and CDR2: SGHRS, YFSETQ. CDR3: CASSPGGGLYEQYF. The CDR3 nucleotides are TGCGCCAGCAGCCCCGGCGGGGGACTTTACGAGCAGTACTTC.

The chain uses TRBV7-9 and TRBJ1-4, with 10 positions matching TRBD1. The CDR3 consists of 14 residues. Germline values: CDR1 SEHNR, CDR2 FQNEAQ (reference sequence). Trimming cost V 10 bases and J 5 bases; bases outside gene matches: 7. CDR3 bases: TGTGCCATTCCCTCGGGACAGGGGAATGAAAAACTGTTTTTT. It encodes CAIPSGQGNEKLFF. The variable domain in full, with the rest retrieved from reference TRBV7-9 and TRBJ1-4, is DTGVSQNPRHKITKRGQNVTFRCDPISEHNRLYWYRQTLGQGPEFLTYFQNEAQLEKSRLLSDRFSAERPKGSFSTLEIQRTEQGDSAMYLCAIPSGQGNEKLFFGSGTQLSVL.

In its sample, this clone was seen once. This chain uses TRBV18 with TRBJ2-7; D is uncertain. The CDR3 runs to 14 residues. The germline V and J ends were trimmed by 0 bases and 2 bases, with 8 bases remaining between them. The germline V gene encodes CDR1 KGHSH and CDR2 LQKENI. CDR3 nucleotide sequence: TGTGCCAGCTCACCACCGCACGGTACCTACGAGCAGTACTTC. Protein sequence: CASSPPHGTYEQYF.

This chain uses TRBV6-4 with TRBJ2-2; 10 nucleotides match TRBD1. The V segment lost 2 bases and the J segment 6 bases; nucleotides outside the gene matches: 0. The germline gives CDR1 MRHNA, CDR2 SNTAGT. The CDR3 is 14 residues long. CDR3 residues: CASSDGQGAGELFF. The CDR3 DNA reads as TGTGCCAGCAGTGACGGACAGGGGGCCGGGGAGCTGTTTTTT.

J is TRBJ1-1 and V is TRBV28; no definite D call. Per the germline V gene, CDR1 is MDHEN and CDR2 is SYDVKM. The V end was cut by 8 bases, the J end by 6 bases, with 10 bases between. The CDR3 is made up of 11 amino acids. The CDR3 DNA follows: TGTGCCAGCCCGGGCGGGTCTGAAGCTTTCTTT. Its protein product is CASPGGSEAFF.

CDR3 nucleotides: TGTGCCAGCAGTCCATCAGGGGAAGGGGACTATGGCTACACCTTC. Translating it yields CASSPSGEGDYGYTF. The chain employs TRBV28 and TRBJ1-2, with D tentatively TRBD1 (6 bases). Trimming took 5 bases from V and 3 from J, leaving 16 bases between them. The CDR3 covers 15 residues. The V gene's germline CDR1 is MDHEN and CDR2 SYDVKM.

The chain uses TRBV5-1 and TRBJ2-3, with TRBD2 matching 7 bases. This CDR3 has 16 amino acids. Germline assignment: CDR1 SGHRS and CDR2 YFSETQ. Trimming cost V 4 bases and J 5 bases; bases outside gene matches: 13. The CDR3 sequence is CASSPLGSGLGDTQYF. The CDR3 DNA follows: TGCGCCAGCAGCCCCCTTGGTAGCGGGCTGGGAGATACGCAGTATTTT.

The V call is TRBV6-5, the J call TRBJ2-7, with TRBD1 as a possible D gene (6 bases). V was shortened by 0 bases and J by 3 bases, with 15 bases between the two germline ends. CDR3 length equals 16 residues. CDR1 MNHEY and CDR2 SVGAGI come from the germline V gene. The CDR3 sequence: CASSYSITGHLYEQYF. Here the CDR3 DNA reads TGTGCCAGCAGTTACTCGATAACGGGACACCTCTACGAGCAGTACTTC.

This clone came up a few times. The chain couples TRBV5-4 to TRBJ2-7; D is perhaps TRBD2 (5 bases). CDR3 size: 15 residues. Germline V gene data show CDR1 as SGHNT and CDR2 as YYREEE (reference sequence). V was clipped by 4 bases and J by 3 bases, with 17 bases between them. CDR3 coding DNA: TGTGCCAGCAGCACCCCGACGGGAAACATCTACGAGCAGTACTTC. Protein product: CASSTPTGNIYEQYF.

J is TRBJ2-5 and V is TRBV5-4, with 10 bases lining up with TRBD2. The CDR3 covers 14 residues. The junction had 0 bases not matched to a gene; V was cut back by 0 bases and J by 4 bases. From germline, CDR1 is SGHNT and CDR2 YYREEE (reference sequence). The CDR3, as DNA: TGTGCCAGCAGCTTGGGACTAGCGGGAGAGACCCAGTACTTC. Its protein product is CASSLGLAGETQYF.

The V gene is TRBV29-1, the J gene TRBJ1-5; tentatively, D is TRBD1 (5 bases). CDR3 size: 12 residues. In germline, CDR1 is SQVTM, CDR2 ANQGSEA. V lost 6 bases to trimming and J lost 1 base, with 7 bases between them. The CDR3 sequence: CSVRDSNQPQHF. In nucleotides, the CDR3 is TGCAGCGTGCGGGACAGCAATCAGCCCCAGCATTTT.

This chain links TRBV25-1 with TRBJ1-2; weak D call: TRBD1 (5 bases). Looked up from germline, CDR1 is MGHDK and CDR2 is SYGVNS. The CDR3 runs 14 residues. The germline V and J ends were trimmed by 0 bases and 5 bases, with 10 bases remaining between them. CDR3 amino acids: CASSEYNGGYGYTF. The CDR3 region has the DNA TGTGCCAGCAGTGAATATAATGGGGGGTATGGCTACACCTTC.